These 22 T cell receptor beta chains were all obtained from the same sample, sequenced in a study of cytomegalovirus exposure and HLA in healthy donors (dated by TCRdb to the late 2010s). To prepare the library, the immunoSEQ multiplex PCR assay was applied. For the multiplex PCR, a mixture combining 60 forward primers for TCR Vbeta segments and 13 reverse primers for TCR Jbeta segments was used. TCRdb stores this immuneACCESS table with in-frame sequences only. Part of the clones is absent; in the studies checked, under half of the shortfall reflects unresolved V genes, and no reason is known for the rest. For this sample the table gives around 280,000 clones, of which 80% to 90% were detected only once. Roughly 2% of the sample goes to the ten largest clones. Sample: PBMCs. The receptors derive from a woman younger than 35 in good health and CMV-seronegative.

The chain employs TRBV6-5 and TRBJ1-1; TRBD1 might be the D (6 bases). Germline V gene data show CDR1 as MNHEY and CDR2 as SVGAGI. V lost 6 bases, J lost 11 bases, and 16 bases lay in between. The CDR3 loop spans 12 amino acids. The CDR3 DNA reads as TGTGCCAGCAGACCGTCAGGGGAACGGGCTTTCTTT. Protein: CASRPSGERAFF.

This clone was picked up one time. The chain links TRBV6-5 to TRBJ1-5, with 7 bases that match TRBD1. Germline assignment: CDR1 MNHEY and CDR2 SVGAGI. V gave up 4 bases and J gave up 6 bases; unmatched junction bases: 6. The CDR3 runs 14 residues. CDR3 DNA: TGTGCCAGCAGTTCCTCGACAGGGAGTCAGCCCCAGCATTTT. Translated, it gives CASSSSTGSQPQHF.

The genes are TRBV5-1 and TRBJ1-2; D unresolved. The V end lost 0 bases, the J end lost 8 bases, and 14 bases lay between the germline ends. This CDR3 is 14 amino acids long. Looked up from germline, CDR1 is SGHRS and CDR2 is YFSETQ. CDR3 nucleotide sequence: TGCGCCAGCAGCTTGGCCGAGTCTATGGTCGGCTACACCTTC. Encoded protein: CASSLAESMVGYTF.

The J gene is TRBJ2-7, the V gene TRBV27; 9 bases are a match to TRBD2. The CDR3 runs to 16 residues. Germline assignment: CDR1 MNHEY and CDR2 SMNVEV (reference sequence). V dropped 0 bases and J dropped 0; count of bases not matched to a gene: 3. CDR3 nucleotide sequence: TGTGCCAGCAGTTTATCTCTAGCGGGGAGCTCCTACGAGCAGTACTTC. It specifies CASSLSLAGSSYEQYF.

This chain uses TRBV5-1 with TRBJ2-7; the match to TRBD2 covers 8 bases. Germline assignment: CDR1 SGHRS and CDR2 YFSETQ. Trimming at V came to 5 bases and at J to 5 bases, leaving 6 bases not matched to a gene. CDR3 length: 13 amino acids. DNA for the CDR3: TGCGCCAGCAGTATCGGGACTAGTGACGAGCAGTACTTC. Residues: CASSIGTSDEQYF.

This rearrangement joins TRBV19 to TRBJ2-3; D possibly corresponds to TRBD2 (5 bases). The CDR3 extends over 16 amino acids. Trimming removed 3 bases at V and 0 bases at J, with 13 bases between. The germline gives CDR1 LNHDA, CDR2 SQIVND (reference sequence). CDR3 in amino acids: CASSIGQTISTDTQYF. The DNA of the CDR3 is TGTGCCAGTAGTATCGGTCAGACTATTAGCACAGATACGCAGTATTTT.

The chain is built from TRBV11-3 and TRBJ2-1, with D possibly being TRBD1 (7 bases). CDR3 length: 14 amino acids. The ends were cut back, 0 bases at V and 9 bases at J, with 12 bases in the middle. Germline assignment: CDR1 SGHNT and CDR2 YENEEA. CDR3: CASSLEGTAGEQFF. Written as DNA, the CDR3 is TGTGCCAGCAGCTTAGAGGGGACAGCGGGTGAGCAGTTCTTC. The full variable domain, its missing parts supplied by reference TRBV11-3 and TRBJ2-1, is EAGVVQSPRYKIIEKKQPVAFWCNPISGHNTLYWYLQNLGQGPELLIRYENEEAVDDSQLPKDRFSAERLKGVDSTLKIQPAELGDSAVYLCASSLEGTAGEQFFGPGTRLTVL.

This chain links TRBV5-1 with TRBJ2-3; 7 nucleotides match TRBD1. Trimming cost V 0 bases and J 0 bases; bases outside gene matches: 13. Germline V CDR1 and CDR2: SGHRS, YFSETQ. The length of the CDR3 is 19 residues. The CDR3 bases are TGCGCCAGCAGCTTGGTGCCAACAGGGGCAGATGCTAGCACAGATACGCAGTATTTT. Protein: CASSLVPTGADASTDTQYF.

CDR3 sequence (DNA): TGTGCCTGGCGTACAGGGGACACTGAAGCTTTCTTT. Its translation is CAWRTGDTEAFF. The chain employs TRBV30 and TRBJ1-1; 7 bases match TRBD1. CDR1 GTSNPN and CDR2 SVGIG come from the germline V gene (reference sequence). V shed 5 bases and J 3 bases; nucleotides not matched to a gene: 3. This CDR3 is 12 amino acids long.

The chain combines TRBV27 with TRBJ2-5; TRBD1 agrees at 8 bases. The CDR3 length is 15 residues. The V gene end was trimmed by 2 bases and the J gene end by 6 bases; junction bases not matched to a gene: 8. Per germline, CDR1 MNHEY and CDR2 SMNVEV (reference sequence). The CDR3 DNA reads as TGTGCCAGCAGTTTACTTGGCAGGGGGCAAAAGACCCAGTACTTC. Its protein is CASSLLGRGQKTQYF.

For the CDR3, the DNA is TGTGCCAGCAGTCCCGGACTGCGGGGGGGCCAAGAGACCCAGTACTTC. It specifies CASSPGLRGGQETQYF. J is TRBJ2-5 and V is TRBV27; 9 bases are a match to TRBD2. CDR1 and CDR2 from the germline V gene are MNHEY and SMNVEV (reference sequence). The CDR3 runs to 16 residues. Losses at the gene ends were 5 bases for V and 1 base for J; bases not matched to a gene: 8.

V gene TRBV5-1 combines with J gene TRBJ2-5, with 7 nucleotides matching TRBD1. With the DNA end fitting TRBJ2-7 better, the J assignment may be wrong. CDR1 is SGHRS and CDR2 is YFSETQ in the germline V gene. CDR3 length: 13 amino acids. The CDR3 sequence is CASSPRDSYEQYF. The CDR3 DNA follows: TGCGCCAGCAGCCCACGGGACAGCTACGAGCAGTACTTC.

V gene TRBV5-4 combines with J gene TRBJ1-6, with D tentatively TRBD1 (5 bases). Trimming removed 4 bases from V and 2 bases from J, with 16 bases in between. Germline CDR1 SGHNT, CDR2 YYREEE (reference sequence). The length of the CDR3 is 17 residues. The CDR3 DNA is TGTGCCAGCAGCCTGGACATTCGTTCCGCCTATAATTCACCCCTCCACTTT. Translation gives CASSLDIRSAYNSPLHF.

Only one count was recorded for this clone. This CDR3 reads CASSSDRGTSTDTQYF. In DNA, the CDR3 is TGTGCCAGCAGCTCGGACAGGGGGACGAGCACAGATACGCAGTATTTT. The chain is built from TRBV5-4 and TRBJ2-3; TRBD1 agrees at 10 bases. J gave up 0 bases and V 3 bases, and 4 bases lay outside the gene matches. This CDR3 has 16 residues. The germline CDR1 and CDR2 sequences are SGHNT and YYREEE (reference sequence).

The chain links TRBV27 to TRBJ1-1, with D tentatively TRBD1 (6 bases). CDR3 length equals 14 residues. Germline V gives CDR1 MNHEY, CDR2 SMNVEV (reference sequence). V was cut by 4 bases and J by 1 base, with 10 bases left in between. For the CDR3, the DNA is TGTGCCAGCAGTTCGCAGGGGCCGAACACTGAAGCTTTCTTT. It encodes CASSSQGPNTEAFF.

The chain joins TRBV21-1 to TRBJ1-6; TRBD1 was called by the table and not checked on the DNA. TRBV21-1 is listed as a pseudogene. This CDR3 spans 16 amino acids. CDR3 DNA: TGTGCCAGCAGCCAACCTAGGAGGACAGGGTACTCACCCCTCCACTTT. Protein sequence: CASSQPRRTGYSPLHF.

The chain is built from TRBV29-1 and TRBJ2-5; 7 nucleotides agree with TRBD2. Gene TRBJ2-7 matches the end of the DNA better, so the J call may be wrong. The length of the CDR3 is 15 residues. The germline CDR1 and CDR2 sequences are SQVTM and ANQGSEA. The CDR3 loop is CSVEDRERGSHEQYF. CDR3 in DNA: TGCAGCGTTGAAGACAGGGAGCGGGGATCCCACGAGCAGTACTTC.

CDR3 sequence reads: CASSLGGEGYNEQFF. CDR3 bases: TGTGCCAGCAGCTTGGGCGGGGAAGGGTACAATGAGCAGTTCTTC. The chain carries TRBV5-6 and TRBJ2-1, with a possible D match to TRBD2 (6 bases). The CDR3 consists of 15 residues. The V and J ends lost 0 bases and 4 bases respectively, with 11 bases between them. Looked up from germline, CDR1 is SGHDT and CDR2 is YYEEEE.

A single count supports this clone. The chain uses TRBV11-3 and TRBJ2-2, with 7 bases fitting TRBD1. V lost 5 bases to trimming and J lost 3 bases; unmatched junction nucleotides: 0. The CDR3 consists of 13 residues. Germline V CDR1 and CDR2: SGHNT, YENEEA. The CDR3 DNA follows: TGTGCCAGCAGCGGACAGGACACCGGGGAGCTGTTTTTT. Encoded protein: CASSGQDTGELFF.

This chain joins TRBV5-1 and TRBJ1-1, with D possibly being TRBD1 (5 bases). The CDR3 sequence is 13 residues long. The germline gives CDR1 SGHRS, CDR2 YFSETQ. With 3 bases removed from V and 11 bases from J, the gap between germline ends came to 17 bases. The CDR3: CASSSGRGGTAFF. CDR3 coding DNA: TGCGCCAGCAGCTCTGGAAGGGGAGGAACGGCTTTCTTT.

The chain uses TRBV6-5 and TRBJ2-7; 10 positions agree with TRBD2. The CDR3 is 16 residues long. V lost 0 bases, J lost 5 bases, and 7 bases stayed unmatched. Germline CDR1 is MNHEY and CDR2 is SVGAGI. In DNA, the CDR3 is TGTGCCAGCAGTTACTCGGGGCTAGCGGGGGTTCACGAGCAGTACTTC. Its protein is CASSYSGLAGVHEQYF.

The chain links TRBV28 to TRBJ1-1; D perhaps matches TRBD1 (6 bases). In germline, CDR1 is MDHEN, CDR2 SYDVKM. This CDR3 has 15 residues. V lost 8 bases and J 0 bases, leaving 16 bases between the germline ends. For the CDR3, the DNA is TGTGCCAGCCGGGACATGGGGAAAATGAACACTGAAGCTTTCTTT. Protein product: CASRDMGKMNTEAFF.